What follows describes a single T cell receptor (beta chain). Its matching antigen is unknown. Sequencing was performed with immunoSEQ multiplex PCR; in TCRdb, only in-frame clones are kept and a portion is missing. The sample lists over a thousand clones, 87% occurring once. This entry belongs to a study of somatic mutations in cytotoxic T cells in rheumatoid arthritis. Looking at the study overall: The flow sorting of some V beta antibody-stained T-cell populations reached nearly 100% purity, and the sorted populations included V beta1+ cells sequenced for TCRB.

CDR3 length equals 15 residues. Germline lookup yields CDR1 SEHNR and CDR2 FQNEAQ (reference sequence). Study-wide results and limits: A significant difference in CD8+ T-cell clonality was not found between rheumatoid arthritis patients and age-matched healthy controls. Antigen targets of the expanded CD8+ clones remained unidentified. The study found that the largest CD8+ clone exceeded 20% of CD8+ cells in 8 of 65 patients.

The specimen was CD8+ T cells sorted from blood. The chain uses TRBV7-9 and TRBJ2-5; a weak D match, TRBD1 (6 bases). The end of the DNA fits TRBJ2-7 better, so the J call may be wrong. The sequence was collected from a woman aged 70-85 years with rheumatoid arthritis. In DNA form, the CDR3 reads TGTGCCAGCAGCCCGACAGGACTGAGGCTAAGCGAGCAGTACTTC. Its protein is CASSPTGLRLSEQYF.